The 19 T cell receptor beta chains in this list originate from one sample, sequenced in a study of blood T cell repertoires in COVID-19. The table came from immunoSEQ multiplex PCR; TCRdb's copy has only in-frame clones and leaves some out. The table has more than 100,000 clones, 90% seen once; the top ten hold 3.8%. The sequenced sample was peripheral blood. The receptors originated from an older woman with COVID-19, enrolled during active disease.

The CDR3 DNA reads as TGTGCCAGCAGCGTTCGGACAGGGGGTAGCTCTGGAAACACCATATATTTT. This sequence encodes CASSVRTGGSSGNTIYF. This chain joins TRBV9 and TRBJ1-3, with 10 bases aligning to TRBD1. V dropped 2 bases and J dropped 0; count of bases not matched to a gene: 5. The germline gives CDR1 SGDLS, CDR2 YYNGEE. This CDR3 has 17 amino acids.

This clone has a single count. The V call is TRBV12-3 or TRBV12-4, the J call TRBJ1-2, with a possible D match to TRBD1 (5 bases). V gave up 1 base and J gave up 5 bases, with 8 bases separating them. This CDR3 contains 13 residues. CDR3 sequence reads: CASSLVGAYGYTF. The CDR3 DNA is TGTGCCAGCAGTTTAGTAGGGGCGTATGGCTACACCTTC.

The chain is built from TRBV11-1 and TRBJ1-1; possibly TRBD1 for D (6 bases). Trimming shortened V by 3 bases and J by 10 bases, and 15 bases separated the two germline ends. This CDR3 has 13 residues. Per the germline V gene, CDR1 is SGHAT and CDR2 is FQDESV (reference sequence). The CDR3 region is CASSLEMDSVAFF. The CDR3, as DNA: TGTGCCAGCAGCTTGGAAATGGACAGTGTAGCTTTCTTT.

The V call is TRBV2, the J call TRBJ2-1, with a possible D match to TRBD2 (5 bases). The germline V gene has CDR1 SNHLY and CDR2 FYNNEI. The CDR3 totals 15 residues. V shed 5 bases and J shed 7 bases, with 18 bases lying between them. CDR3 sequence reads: CASSSTRFPGNEQFF. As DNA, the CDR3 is TGTGCCAGCAGTTCGACACGCTTCCCGGGGAATGAGCAGTTCTTC.

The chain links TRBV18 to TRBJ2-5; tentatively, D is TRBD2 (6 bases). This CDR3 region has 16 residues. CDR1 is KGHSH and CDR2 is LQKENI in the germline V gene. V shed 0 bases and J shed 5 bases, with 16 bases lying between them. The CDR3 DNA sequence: TGTGCCAGCTCACCACCGGGGGGAACCCGACGGGAGACCCAGTACTTC. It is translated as CASSPPGGTRRETQYF.

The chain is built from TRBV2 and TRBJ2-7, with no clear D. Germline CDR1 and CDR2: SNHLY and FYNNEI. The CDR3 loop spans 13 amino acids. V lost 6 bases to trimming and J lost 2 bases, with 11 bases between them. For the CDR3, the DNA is TGTGCCAGCAGGAAGCAAATAACCTACGAGCAGTACTTC. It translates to CASRKQITYEQYF.

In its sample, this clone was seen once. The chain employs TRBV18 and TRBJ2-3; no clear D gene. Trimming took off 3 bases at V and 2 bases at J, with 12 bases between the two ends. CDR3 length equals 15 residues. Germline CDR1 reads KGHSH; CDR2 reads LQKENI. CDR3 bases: TGTGCCAGCTCACCTACCACGAGAGACACAGATACGCAGTATTTT. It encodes CASSPTTRDTDTQYF.

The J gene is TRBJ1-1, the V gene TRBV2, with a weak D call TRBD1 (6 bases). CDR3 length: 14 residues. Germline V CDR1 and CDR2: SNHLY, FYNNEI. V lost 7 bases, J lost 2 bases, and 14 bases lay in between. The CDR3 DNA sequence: TGTGCCAGCAACCAGGGGCTACACAACACTGAAGCTTTCTTT. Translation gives CASNQGLHNTEAFF.

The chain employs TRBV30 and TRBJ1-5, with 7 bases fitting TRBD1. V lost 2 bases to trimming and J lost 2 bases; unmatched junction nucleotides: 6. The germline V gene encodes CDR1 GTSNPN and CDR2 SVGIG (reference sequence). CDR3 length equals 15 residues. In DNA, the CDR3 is TGTGCCTGGAGTAAGGGGGCGCAAGGCAATCAGCCCCAGCATTTT. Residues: CAWSKGAQGNQPQHF.

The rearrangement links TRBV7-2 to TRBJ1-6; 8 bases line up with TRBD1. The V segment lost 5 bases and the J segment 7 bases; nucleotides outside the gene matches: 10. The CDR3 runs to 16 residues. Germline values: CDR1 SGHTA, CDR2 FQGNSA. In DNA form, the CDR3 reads TGTGCCAGCAGCCCACTTTGGGACAGGTCCAATTCACCCCTCCACTTT. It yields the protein CASSPLWDRSNSPLHF.

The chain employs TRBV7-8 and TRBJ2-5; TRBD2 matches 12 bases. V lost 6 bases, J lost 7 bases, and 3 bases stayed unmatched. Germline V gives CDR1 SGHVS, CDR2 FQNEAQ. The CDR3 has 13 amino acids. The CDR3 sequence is CASRPTSGGTQYF. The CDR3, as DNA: TGTGCCAGCAGACCGACTAGCGGGGGGACCCAGTACTTC.

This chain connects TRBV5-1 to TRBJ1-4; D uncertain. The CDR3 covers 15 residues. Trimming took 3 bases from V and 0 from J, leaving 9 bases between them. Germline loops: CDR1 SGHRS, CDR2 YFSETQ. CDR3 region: CASSYGEATNEKLFF. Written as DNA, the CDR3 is TGCGCCAGCAGCTACGGGGAGGCAACTAATGAAAAACTGTTTTTT. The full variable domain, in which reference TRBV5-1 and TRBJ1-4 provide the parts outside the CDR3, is KAGVTQTPRYLIKTRGQQVTLSCSPISGHRSVSWYQQTPGQGLQFLFEYFSETQRNKGNFPGRFSGRQFSNSRSEMNVSTLELGDSALYLCASSYGEATNEKLFFGSGTQLSVL.

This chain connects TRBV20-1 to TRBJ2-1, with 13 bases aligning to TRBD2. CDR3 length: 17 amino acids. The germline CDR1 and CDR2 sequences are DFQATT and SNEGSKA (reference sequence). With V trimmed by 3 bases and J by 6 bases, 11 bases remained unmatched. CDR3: CSASGTLAGGQFNEQFF. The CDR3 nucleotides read TGCAGTGCTAGTGGGACACTAGCGGGGGGGCAATTCAATGAGCAGTTCTTC.

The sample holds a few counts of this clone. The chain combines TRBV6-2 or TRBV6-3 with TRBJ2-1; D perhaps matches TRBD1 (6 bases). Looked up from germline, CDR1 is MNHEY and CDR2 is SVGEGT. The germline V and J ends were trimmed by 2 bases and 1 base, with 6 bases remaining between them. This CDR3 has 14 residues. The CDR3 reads CASSYQGSYNEQFF. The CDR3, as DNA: TGTGCCAGCAGTTACCAGGGGTCCTACAATGAGCAGTTCTTC.

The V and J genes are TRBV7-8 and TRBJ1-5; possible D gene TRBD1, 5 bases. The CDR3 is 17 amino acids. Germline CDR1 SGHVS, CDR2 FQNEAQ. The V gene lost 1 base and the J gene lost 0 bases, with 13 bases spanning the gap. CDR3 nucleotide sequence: TGTGCCAGCAGCTTAGAAGCTACGGGACTTAGCAATCAGCCCCAGCATTTT. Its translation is CASSLEATGLSNQPQHF.

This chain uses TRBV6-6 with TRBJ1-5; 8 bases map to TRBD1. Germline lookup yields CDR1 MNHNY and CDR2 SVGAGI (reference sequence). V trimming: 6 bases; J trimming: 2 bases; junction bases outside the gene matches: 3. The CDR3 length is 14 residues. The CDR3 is CASSPTGGNQPQHF. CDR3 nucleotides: TGTGCCAGCAGCCCGACAGGGGGCAATCAGCCCCAGCATTTT.

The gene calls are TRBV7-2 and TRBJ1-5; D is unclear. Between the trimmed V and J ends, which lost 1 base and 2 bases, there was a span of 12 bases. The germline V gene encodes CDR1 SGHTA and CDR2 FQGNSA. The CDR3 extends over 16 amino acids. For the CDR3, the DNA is TGTGCCAGCAGCTTAGTCAGGAGGGAGGGCAATCAGCCCCAGCATTTT. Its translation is CASSLVRREGNQPQHF.

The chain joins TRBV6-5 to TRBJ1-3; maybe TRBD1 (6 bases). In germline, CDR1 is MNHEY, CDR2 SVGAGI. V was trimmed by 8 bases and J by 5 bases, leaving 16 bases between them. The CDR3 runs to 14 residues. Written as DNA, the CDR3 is TGTGCCAGCCGCCCGGGGGGGCTTCGAAACACCATATATTTT. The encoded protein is CASRPGGLRNTIYF.

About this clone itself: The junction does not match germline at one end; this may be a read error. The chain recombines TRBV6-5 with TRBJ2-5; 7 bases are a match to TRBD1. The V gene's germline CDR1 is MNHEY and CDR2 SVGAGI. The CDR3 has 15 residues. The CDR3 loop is CASTYPGGSHETQYF. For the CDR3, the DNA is TGTGCCAGCACTTACCCAGGGGGTTCTCACGAGACCCAGTACTTC.